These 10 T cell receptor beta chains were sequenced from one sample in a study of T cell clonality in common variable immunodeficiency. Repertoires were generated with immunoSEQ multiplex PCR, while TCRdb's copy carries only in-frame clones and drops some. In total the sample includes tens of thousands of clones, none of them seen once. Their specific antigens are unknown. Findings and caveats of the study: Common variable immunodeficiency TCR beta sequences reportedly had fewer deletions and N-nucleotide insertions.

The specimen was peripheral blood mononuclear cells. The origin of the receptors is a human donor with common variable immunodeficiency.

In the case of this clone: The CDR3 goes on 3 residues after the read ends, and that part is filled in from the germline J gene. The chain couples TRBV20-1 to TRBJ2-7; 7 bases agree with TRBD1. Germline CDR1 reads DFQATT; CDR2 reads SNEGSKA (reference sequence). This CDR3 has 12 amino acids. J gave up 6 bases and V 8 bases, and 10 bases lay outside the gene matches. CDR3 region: CSPTKTGSEQYF. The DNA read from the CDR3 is TGCAGTCCCACTAAGACAGGGAGCGAG.

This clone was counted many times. Here the CDR3 reads CASSPGASSGNTIYF. Partial CDR3 DNA: TGTGCCAGCTCACCAGGGGCGAGCTCTGGAAACACC. The chain is built from TRBV18 and TRBJ1-3; tentatively, D is TRBD1 (5 bases). The CDR3 extends 3 residues past the end of the read, so its final part is completed from the germline J gene. There are 15 residues in the CDR3. Trimming left V 2 bases short and J 0 bases short, with 8 bases between. Germline CDR1 and CDR2: KGHSH and LQKENI.

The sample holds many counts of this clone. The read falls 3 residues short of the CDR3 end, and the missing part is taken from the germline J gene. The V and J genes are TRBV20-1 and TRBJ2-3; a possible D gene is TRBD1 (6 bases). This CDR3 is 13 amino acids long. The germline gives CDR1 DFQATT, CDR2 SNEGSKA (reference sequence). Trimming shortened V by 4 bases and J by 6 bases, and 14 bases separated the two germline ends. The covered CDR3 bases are TGCAGTGCTAACCCCAGGGGCCGGGATACG. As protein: CSANPRGRDT. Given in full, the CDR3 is CSANPRGRDTQYF.

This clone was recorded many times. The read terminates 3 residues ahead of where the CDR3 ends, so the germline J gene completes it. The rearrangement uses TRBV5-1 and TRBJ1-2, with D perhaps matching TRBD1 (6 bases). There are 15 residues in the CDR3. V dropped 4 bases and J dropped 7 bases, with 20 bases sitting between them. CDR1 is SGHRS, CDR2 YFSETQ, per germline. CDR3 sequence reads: CASSPLLEGGGGYTF. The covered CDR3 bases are TGCGCCAGCAGCCCCCTCCTAGAAGGGGGTGGTGGC.

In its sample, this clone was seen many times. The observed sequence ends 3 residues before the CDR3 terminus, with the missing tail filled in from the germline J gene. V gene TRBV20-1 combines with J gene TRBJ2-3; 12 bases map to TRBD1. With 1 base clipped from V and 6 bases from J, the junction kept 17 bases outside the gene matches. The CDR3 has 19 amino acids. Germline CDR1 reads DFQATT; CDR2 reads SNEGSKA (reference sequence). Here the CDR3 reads CSARVFVGEGQGARDTQYF. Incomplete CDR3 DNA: TGCAGTGCTAGAGTCTTTGTAGGAGAGGGACAGGGGGCTAGGGATACG.

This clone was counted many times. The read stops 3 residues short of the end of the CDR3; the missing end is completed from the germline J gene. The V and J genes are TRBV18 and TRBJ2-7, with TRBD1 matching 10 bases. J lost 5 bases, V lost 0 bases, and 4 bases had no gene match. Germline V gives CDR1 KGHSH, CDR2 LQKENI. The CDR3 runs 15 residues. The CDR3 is CASSPPTGGDHEQYF. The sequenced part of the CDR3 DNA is TGTGCCAGCTCACCACCGACAGGGGGCGACCACGAG.

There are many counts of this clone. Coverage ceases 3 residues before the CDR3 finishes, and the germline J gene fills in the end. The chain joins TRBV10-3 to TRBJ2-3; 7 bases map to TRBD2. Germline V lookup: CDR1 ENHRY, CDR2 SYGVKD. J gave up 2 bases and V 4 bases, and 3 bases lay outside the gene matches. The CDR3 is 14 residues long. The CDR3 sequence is CAISGGGDTDTQYF. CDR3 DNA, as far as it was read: TGTGCCATCAGTGGTGGGGGGGACACAGATACG.

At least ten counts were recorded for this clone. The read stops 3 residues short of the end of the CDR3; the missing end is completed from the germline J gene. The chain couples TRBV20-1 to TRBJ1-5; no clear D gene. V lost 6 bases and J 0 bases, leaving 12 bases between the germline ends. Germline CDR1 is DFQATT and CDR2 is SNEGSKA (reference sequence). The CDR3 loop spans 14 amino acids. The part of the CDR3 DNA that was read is TGCAGTGCACAGCTCCAGGTTAGCAATCAGCCC. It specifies CSAQLQVSNQP. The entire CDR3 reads CSAQLQVSNQPQHF.

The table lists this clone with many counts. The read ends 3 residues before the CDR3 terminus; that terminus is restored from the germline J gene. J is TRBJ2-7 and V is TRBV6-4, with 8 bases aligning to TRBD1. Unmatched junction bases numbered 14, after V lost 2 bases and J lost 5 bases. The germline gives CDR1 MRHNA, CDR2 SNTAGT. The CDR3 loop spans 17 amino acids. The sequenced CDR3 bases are TGTGCCAGCAGTGACGTAGGGGACAGGAAATATCTCAACGAG. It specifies CASSDVGDRKYLNE. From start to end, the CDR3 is CASSDVGDRKYLNEQYF.

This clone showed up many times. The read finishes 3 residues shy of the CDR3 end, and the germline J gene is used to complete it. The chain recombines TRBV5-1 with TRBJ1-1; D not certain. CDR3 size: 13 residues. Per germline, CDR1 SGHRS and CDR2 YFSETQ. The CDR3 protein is CASNPDYSGEAFF. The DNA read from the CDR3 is TGCGCCAGCAACCCGGACTACTCTGGAGAA.